This T cell receptor (beta chain) was retrieved from a study of shared clonotypes between healthy human individuals. Regarding the study as a whole: Among four donors, roughly 5% of naive CD4 clonotypes were found in common. The represented genetic and exposure-history diversity was limited by the small number of donors.

Of note for this clone: Its target is unknown.

Trimming removed 3 bases at V and 1 base at J, with 10 bases between. Per germline, CDR1 MGHRA and CDR2 YSYEKL. The CDR3 length is 14 residues. The assay was carried out at the deep level. As processed by the authors: Filtering differed, since immunoSEQ gave only junction sequences and no quality scores. Method: immunoSEQ multiplex PCR; TCRdb's copy keeps in-frame clones and lacks some. The V and J calls and clone size were taken over from that table, and D and trimming were inferred from the DNA. The data show under 550,000 clones, 96% seen once. The V gene is TRBV4-1, the J gene TRBJ2-7; no definite D call. The sample consisted of naive CD4+ T cells sorted from blood. Subset given: CD45RA+ positively selected. This TCR was sampled from a woman aged 30 to 39 in good health. The CDR3 here is CASSHPGRSYEQYF. The CDR3 region has the DNA TGCGCCAGCAGCCATCCCGGGCGGTCCTACGAGCAGTACTTC.